A single sample gave rise to the 2 T cell receptor beta chains below, sequenced in a study of blood T cell repertoires in COVID-19. TCRdb's table, derived via immunoSEQ multiplex PCR, lists solely in-frame clones and lacks some. The sample includes tens of thousands of clones, around 91% seen only once; the top ten take under 2%. The sequenced sample was peripheral blood. All receptors come from a woman aged 45-65 years in a cohort sampled during active COVID-19.

The gene calls are TRBV6-1 and TRBJ2-7, with D tentatively TRBD2 (7 bases). Germline assignment: CDR1 MNHNS and CDR2 SASEGT. V lost 3 bases, J lost 1 base, and 13 bases lay in between. This CDR3 is built from 15 residues. The CDR3 region has the DNA TGTGCCAGCAGTGAGGGGGGGGGCCCATCCTACGAGCAGTACTTC. This sequence encodes CASSEGGGPSYEQYF.

Written as DNA, the CDR3 is TGTGCCAGCAGCTTAGGTCCGGAGCTCTATGGCTACACCTTC. It specifies CASSLGPELYGYTF. The chain combines TRBV7-2 with TRBJ1-2; no clear D gene. Germline-derived CDR1 and CDR2 are SGHTA and FQGNSA. Trimming left V 1 base short and J 4 bases short, with 10 bases between. This CDR3 spans 14 amino acids.